These 28 T cell receptor beta chains were all obtained from the same sample, sequenced in a study of cytomegalovirus exposure and HLA in healthy donors. PCR involved 60 Vbeta and 13 Jbeta primers. Sequencing was performed with immunoSEQ multiplex PCR; in TCRdb, only in-frame clones are kept and a portion is missing. The table lists roughly 63,000 clones, roughly 73% of them singletons. The sample comprised PBMCs. Every receptor here comes from a woman between 40 and 50 years old in good health and CMV-seropositive.

This clone was seen more than once but under ten times. The gene calls are TRBV4-1 and TRBJ2-7; D uncertain. V was clipped by 0 bases and J by 6 bases, with 3 bases between them. This CDR3 is 11 amino acids long. CDR1 is MGHRA and CDR2 is YSYEKL in the germline V gene. The CDR3 loop is CASSQDLEQYF. CDR3 sequence (DNA): TGCGCCAGCAGCCAAGATCTCGAGCAGTACTTC.

The chain combines TRBV19 with TRBJ2-7, with TRBD2 matching over 8 bases. The CDR3 covers 15 residues. Trimming at V came to 5 bases and at J to 5 bases, leaving 11 bases not matched to a gene. CDR1 is LNHDA and CDR2 is SQIVND in the germline V gene (reference sequence). CDR3 amino acids: CASSQTGGARHEQYF. The CDR3 nucleotides read TGTGCCAGTAGTCAAACGGGAGGGGCGCGGCACGAGCAGTACTTC.

The chain links TRBV4-3 to TRBJ2-2; 8 nucleotides line up with TRBD1. CDR1 is LGHNA, CDR2 YSLEER, per germline. This CDR3 spans 16 amino acids. V trimming: 4 bases; J trimming: 6 bases; junction bases outside the gene matches: 10. The CDR3 loop reads CASSPGTGLGAGELFF. The CDR3 coding sequence is TGCGCCAGCAGCCCGGGGACAGGTTTGGGCGCCGGGGAGCTGTTTTTT.

Of note for this clone: One end of the junction is discordant with germline, which a read error may explain. CDR3 sequence (DNA): TGCGCCAGCAGCCAAGAGGAATCCCCTAGTGCAGATACGCAGTATTTT. Its translation is CASSQEESPSADTQYF. The genes are TRBV7-7 and TRBJ2-3, with D unclear. The CDR3 is 16 residues long. Germline V CDR1 and CDR2: SSHAT, FNYEAQ (reference sequence).

The J gene is TRBJ2-7, the V gene TRBV23-1; 7 nucleotides match TRBD1. TRBV23-1 is sorted into the ORF group, with uncertain function. The trim removed 0 bases at V and 2 bases at J, leaving 13 bases unmatched. The CDR3 is 18 amino acids. CDR3 amino acids: CASSQSPEGAGAPYEQYF. The DNA for the CDR3 is TGCGCCAGCAGTCAATCCCCAGAGGGGGCAGGGGCACCCTACGAGCAGTACTTC.

In nucleotides, the CDR3 is TGTGCCAGCTCCGACAGAAACAATCAGCCCCAGCATTTT. It is translated as CASSDRNNQPQHF. The chain uses TRBV2 and TRBJ1-5, with a possible D match to TRBD1 (5 bases). This CDR3 comprises 13 residues. V dropped 8 bases and J dropped 3 bases, with 11 bases sitting between them. The germline V gene has CDR1 SNHLY and CDR2 FYNNEI.

The chain carries TRBV7-2 and TRBJ2-7; D is possibly TRBD1 (6 bases). This CDR3 comprises 11 residues. V dropped 4 bases and J dropped 5 bases, with 6 bases sitting between them. CDR1 is SGHTA and CDR2 is FQGNSA in the germline V gene. CDR3 in DNA: TGTGCCAGCAGCTACAGGGACGAGCAGTACTTC. Its protein product is CASSYRDEQYF.

With respect to this clone: One junction end disagrees with the germline gene, perhaps due to a read error. CDR3 bases: TGTTCCAGCAGCTTAAGTGCAGGGCTTAATGAAAAACTGTTTTTT. It yields the protein CSSSLSAGLNEKLFF. V gene TRBV7-9 combines with J gene TRBJ1-4, with D possibly being TRBD1 (5 bases). In germline, CDR1 is SEHNR, CDR2 FQNEAQ (reference sequence). CDR3 length equals 15 residues.

J is TRBJ2-4 and V is TRBV7-9; TRBD2 is a possible D gene (5 bases). The germline V gene has CDR1 SEHNR and CDR2 FQNEAQ (reference sequence). The CDR3 has 13 residues. The ends were cut back, 4 bases at V and 4 bases at J, with 8 bases in the middle. CDR3 amino acids: CASSYSGKNIQYF. The CDR3 bases are TGTGCCAGCAGCTACAGCGGTAAAAACATTCAGTACTTC.

The CDR3 DNA reads TGTGCCATCAGTGAGAGGGGCTATGGCTACACCTTC. Translated: CAISERGYGYTF. This chain connects TRBV10-3 to TRBJ1-2; perhaps TRBD1 as D (5 bases). CDR3 size: 12 residues. The ends were cut back, 2 bases at V and 4 bases at J, with 5 bases in the middle. CDR1 and CDR2 (germline): ENHRY, SYGVKD.

This clone was observed once. This chain joins TRBV19 and TRBJ1-5, with a weak D call TRBD1 (5 bases). Germline loops: CDR1 LNHDA, CDR2 SQIVND (reference sequence). The CDR3 sequence is 16 residues long. V was clipped by 1 base and J by 0 bases, with 10 bases between them. CDR3 amino acids: CASSIVGGASNQPQHF. The CDR3 DNA is TGTGCCAGTAGTATAGTAGGAGGGGCTAGCAATCAGCCCCAGCATTTT.

The CDR3 protein is CASSPFRTGINQPQHF. The CDR3 DNA follows: TGTGCCAGTAGCCCGTTCCGGACAGGCATCAATCAGCCCCAGCATTTT. J is TRBJ1-5 and V is TRBV19; 7 nucleotides align to TRBD1. The CDR3 is 16 residues long. Germline values: CDR1 LNHDA, CDR2 SQIVND (reference sequence). Trimming took 6 bases from V and 3 from J; bases not matched to a gene: 11.

This clone was seen more than once but under ten times. The chain recombines TRBV27 with TRBJ2-7; 8 bases match TRBD1. The J segment lost 5 bases and the V segment lost 5 bases, leaving 11 bases of the junction unmatched. The CDR3 extends over 15 amino acids. Looked up from germline, CDR1 is MNHEY and CDR2 is SMNVEV (reference sequence). CDR3 region: CASSQQGVKGNEQYF. DNA for the CDR3: TGTGCCAGCAGTCAACAGGGGGTAAAAGGAAACGAGCAGTACTTC.

The chain is built from TRBV6-5 and TRBJ2-7; 9 nucleotides align to TRBD2. V lost 3 bases to trimming and J lost 5 bases; unmatched junction nucleotides: 5. Per the germline V gene, CDR1 is MNHEY and CDR2 is SVGAGI. CDR3 length equals 14 residues. CDR3 amino acids: CASSYLAGIHEQYF. CDR3 in DNA: TGTGCCAGCAGTTATCTAGCGGGGATCCACGAGCAGTACTTC.

The V call is TRBV7-2, the J call TRBJ2-1; D unclear. Germline V gene data show CDR1 as SGHTA and CDR2 as FQGNSA. V was cut by 4 bases and J by 2 bases, with 9 bases left in between. The CDR3 consists of 14 residues. CDR3 nucleotide sequence: TGTGCCAGCAGCTCCACCACTACCTACAATGAGCAGTTCTTC. It specifies CASSSTTTYNEQFF. Drawing the rest from reference TRBV7-2 and TRBJ2-1, the complete variable domain is GAGVSQSPSNKVTEKGKDVELRCDPISGHTALYWYRQSLGQGLEFLIYFQGNSAPDKSGLPSDRFSAERTGGSVSTLTIQRTQQEDSAVYLCASSSTTTYNEQFFGPGTRLTVL.

The V gene is TRBV2, the J gene TRBJ2-5; 7 bases align to TRBD2. The J call may be faulty, since TRBJ2-7 better matches the DNA end. Germline V gene lookup returns CDR1 SNHLY and CDR2 FYNNEI. The CDR3 runs 14 residues. The CDR3 region has the DNA TGTGCCAGCTCCACTGGCGGGGGCTCCTACGAGCAGTACTTC. This sequence encodes CASSTGGGSYEQYF.

The chain is built from TRBV6-1 and TRBJ1-1; 10 bases map to TRBD1. CDR3 size: 18 residues. V lost 2 bases and J lost 3; bases outside the gene matches: 12. Germline V gene lookup returns CDR1 MNHNS and CDR2 SASEGT. CDR3 in amino acids: CASSEWVGQGGYYTEAFF. The CDR3 DNA sequence: TGTGCCAGCAGTGAATGGGTTGGACAGGGGGGATACTACACTGAAGCTTTCTTT.

Only a few counts were recorded for this clone. The chain employs TRBV5-5 and TRBJ2-1, with 10 positions matching TRBD2. Unmatched junction bases numbered 10, after V lost 4 bases and J lost 15 bases. Looked up from germline, CDR1 is SGHKS and CDR2 is YYEKEE (reference sequence). The CDR3 has 13 residues. The CDR3 region is CASSLYGTSDRFF. The CDR3 DNA reads TGTGCCAGCAGCCTATACGGGACTAGCGATCGGTTCTTC.

This clone was seen more than once but under ten times. The chain has TRBV19 and TRBJ1-1; perhaps TRBD1 as D (6 bases). The CDR3 has 17 residues. Germline loops: CDR1 LNHDA, CDR2 SQIVND (reference sequence). V shed 5 bases and J shed 4 bases, with 23 bases lying between them. In DNA, the CDR3 is TGTGCCAGTAGTCCACAGGGAAGAGGGTATGGCGGCACTGAAGCTTTCTTT. It translates to CASSPQGRGYGGTEAFF. Supplemented by reference TRBV19 and TRBJ1-1, the full variable domain reads DGGITQSPKYLFRKEGQNVTLSCEQNLNHDAMYWYRQDPGQGLRLIYYSQIVNDFQKGDIAEGYSVSREKKESFPLTVTSAQKNPTAFYLCASSPQGRGYGGTEAFFGQGTRLTVV.

The chain has TRBV2 and TRBJ2-1; 11 bases are shared with TRBD1. The CDR3 sequence is 15 residues long. The ends lost 6 bases at V and 2 bases at J; junction bases unmatched: 3. CDR1 and CDR2 (germline): SNHLY, FYNNEI. In DNA form, the CDR3 reads TGTGCCAGCAGCCCGGGACAGGGGGCCTACAATGAGCAGTTCTTC. Encoded protein: CASSPGQGAYNEQFF.

V gene TRBV11-3 combines with J gene TRBJ2-3; no firm D call. Trimming took off 5 bases at V and 4 bases at J, with 10 bases between the two ends. The V gene's germline CDR1 is SGHNT and CDR2 YENEEA. The CDR3 sequence is 13 residues long. The CDR3 DNA reads TGTGCCAGCAGCGGCCCTTCTTCAGATACGCAGTATTTT. Translating gives CASSGPSSDTQYF.

This clone was observed a handful of times. The rearrangement links TRBV30 to TRBJ2-7, with D unresolved. The CDR3 is 13 residues long. Germline V CDR1 and CDR2: GTSNPN, SVGIG (reference sequence). Deletions cut 7 bases from V and 2 bases from J, with 15 bases between. CDR3 sequence: CASQPMTPYEQYF. The DNA of the CDR3 is TGTGCCTCGCAACCAATGACACCCTACGAGCAGTACTTC.

CDR3 nucleotides: TGTGCCTGGACCCTAGGAGTAGGTTCAGGGGGCAATCAGCCCCAGCATTTT. Translation: CAWTLGVGSGGNQPQHF. This chain links TRBV30 with TRBJ1-5; TRBD1 is a possible D gene (6 bases). Germline V lookup: CDR1 GTSNPN, CDR2 SVGIG (reference sequence). Trimming left V 4 bases short and J 2 bases short, with 21 bases between. CDR3 length equals 17 residues.

The sample holds one count of this clone. The rearrangement joins TRBV30 to TRBJ2-4, with TRBD2 matching over 7 bases. The length of the CDR3 is 14 residues. The trim removed 0 bases at V and 8 bases at J, leaving 7 bases unmatched. Germline V gene lookup returns CDR1 GTSNPN and CDR2 SVGIG (reference sequence). The DNA of the CDR3 is TGTGCCTGGAGTGTATCCAGCGGGATCTACATTCAGTACTTC. It translates to CAWSVSSGIYIQYF.

This sequence joins TRBV29-1 and TRBJ2-3; 8 nucleotides line up with TRBD2. Trimming at V came to 3 bases and at J to 5 bases, leaving 22 bases not matched to a gene. The CDR3 is made up of 19 amino acids. The germline V gene has CDR1 SQVTM and CDR2 ANQGSEA. CDR3 DNA: TGCAGCGTTGAGTCGGGGGGGCCCCCGTGTCCCCAACAGAGAGATACGCAGTATTTT. As protein: CSVESGGPPCPQQRDTQYF.

CDR3 sequence: CASSLGTVDLYGYTF. The DNA of the CDR3 is TGTGCCAGCAGCCTCGGGACAGTAGATCTCTATGGCTACACCTTC. This rearrangement joins TRBV7-8 to TRBJ1-2; 7 bases line up with TRBD1. Looked up from germline, CDR1 is SGHVS and CDR2 is FQNEAQ. With 5 bases clipped from V and 4 bases from J, the junction kept 10 bases outside the gene matches. The CDR3 consists of 15 residues. The full variable domain, in which reference TRBV7-8 and TRBJ1-2 provide the parts outside the CDR3, is GAGVSQSPRYKVAKRGQDVALRCDPISGHVSLFWYQQALGQGPEFLTYFQNEAQLDKSGLPSDRFFAERPEGSVSTLKIQRTQQEDSAVYLCASSLGTVDLYGYTFGSGTRLTVV.

A few counts support this clone. The rearrangement uses TRBV5-8 and TRBJ1-6, with 7 nucleotides matching TRBD1. The CDR3 is 15 amino acids. The V segment lost 0 bases and the J segment 9 bases; nucleotides outside the gene matches: 6. CDR1 and CDR2 from the germline V gene are SGHTS and YDEGEE. The CDR3 DNA sequence: TGTGCCAGCAGCTTGGGACAGGGTTATCGTTCACCCCTCCACTTT. It specifies CASSLGQGYRSPLHF.

The rearrangement links TRBV7-2 to TRBJ1-4; D may be TRBD1 (6 bases). CDR1 is SGHTA and CDR2 is FQGNSA in the germline V gene. The ends were cut back, 2 bases at V and 12 bases at J, with 13 bases in the middle. CDR3 length equals 13 residues. The DNA of the CDR3 is TGTGCCAGCAGCTTAAACTCAGCAGGGGAACTGTTTTTT. This codes for CASSLNSAGELFF.